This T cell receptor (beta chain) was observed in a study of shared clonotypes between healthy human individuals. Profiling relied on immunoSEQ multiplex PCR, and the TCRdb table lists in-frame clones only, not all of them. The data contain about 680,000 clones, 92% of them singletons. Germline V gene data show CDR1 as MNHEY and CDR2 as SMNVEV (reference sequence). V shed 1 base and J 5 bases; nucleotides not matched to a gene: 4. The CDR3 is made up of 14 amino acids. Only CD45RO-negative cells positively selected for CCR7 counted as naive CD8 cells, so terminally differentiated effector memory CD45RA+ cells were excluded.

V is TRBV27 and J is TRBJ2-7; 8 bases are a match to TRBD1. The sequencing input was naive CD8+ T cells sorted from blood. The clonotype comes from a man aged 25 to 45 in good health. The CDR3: CASSLWKTGDEQYF. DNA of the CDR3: TGTGCCAGCAGTTTATGGAAGACAGGGGACGAGCAGTACTTC.